This is a list of T cell receptor beta chains from one sample in a study of cytomegalovirus exposure and HLA in healthy donors. Clones were sequenced by immunoSEQ multiplex PCR, and TCRdb holds only the in-frame ones, with some missing. Found here are about 160,000 clones, around 80% of them singletons; the top ten hold 6.3%. Input material: PBMCs. The receptors were gathered from a male donor in good health and CMV-seropositive. CDR3s include the opening cysteine and the closing phenylalanine or tryptophan. Each record gives: clone size, V gene, J gene, D gene, CDR3 protein, CDR3 DNA. D genes are given only for firm matches. Clone size is not always given. Where it is, it says once, few, many or a class for expanded clones.

size: -
V: TRBV7-2
J: TRBJ2-3
D: -
CDR3: CASSFYTDTQYF
DNA: TGTGCCAGCAGCTTCTACACAGATACGCAGTATTTT

size: -
V: TRBV5-4
J: TRBJ1-2
D: -
CDR3: CASSLRQATNYGYTF
DNA: TGTGCCAGCAGTCTGCGACAGGCTACTAACTATGGCTACACCTTC

size: -
V: TRBV9
J: TRBJ1-2
D: -
CDR3: CASSAQAGYTF
DNA: TGTGCCAGCAGCGCCCAGGCTGGCTACACCTTC

size: -
V: TRBV9
J: TRBJ2-3
D: -
CDR3: CASSAPRENTQYF
DNA: TGCGCCAGCAGCGCTCCGAGGGAAAATACGCAGTATTTT

size: -
V: TRBV30
J: TRBJ1-4
D: -
CDR3: CAWSVRRVREKLFF
DNA: TGTGCCTGGAGTGTCCGCCGGGTTCGGGAAAAACTGTTTTTT

size: -
V: TRBV9
J: TRBJ1-1
D: -
CDR3: CASSRRHGNTEAFF
DNA: TGTGCCAGCAGCCGCAGACACGGGAACACTGAAGCTTTCTTT

size: -
V: TRBV7-7
J: TRBJ2-2
D: TRBD2
CDR3: CASSPSGRSTGELFF
DNA: TGTGCTAGCAGCCCCAGCGGGAGGAGCACCGGGGAGCTGTTTTTT

size: few
V: TRBV29-1
J: TRBJ2-1
D: -
CDR3: CSVEGSAGNEQFF
DNA: TGCAGCGTTGAAGGCTCGGCCGGGAATGAGCAGTTCTTC

size: -
V: TRBV2
J: TRBJ1-2
D: -
CDR3: CASSGAGATNYGYTF
DNA: TGTGCCAGCAGTGGGGCAGGGGCCACTAACTATGGCTACACCTTC

size: -
V: TRBV7-9
J: TRBJ1-1
D: -
CDR3: CASSTEGAEAFF
DNA: TGTGCCAGCAGCACAGAGGGGGCTGAAGCTTTCTTT

size: -
V: TRBV19
J: TRBJ1-5
D: -
CDR3: CASSIAPGLNQPQHF
DNA: TGTGCCAGTAGTATAGCGCCAGGGCTTAATCAGCCCCAGCATTTT

size: -
V: TRBV7-8
J: TRBJ2-3
D: TRBD1
CDR3: CASSRSGTGVLTDTQYF
DNA: TGTGCCAGCAGCCGATCCGGGACAGGGGTGCTCACAGATACGCAGTATTTT

size: few
V: TRBV19
J: TRBJ1-1
D: TRBD1
CDR3: CASTEGEQGARDTEAFF
DNA: TGTGCCAGCACGGAGGGAGAACAGGGGGCTAGGGACACTGAAGCTTTCTTT

size: -
V: TRBV30
J: TRBJ1-5
D: -
CDR3: CAWSVQGRTGPQHF
DNA: TGTGCCTGGAGTGTACAGGGCCGCACGGGACCCCAGCATTTT

size: -
V: TRBV7-6
J: TRBJ1-1
D: -
CDR3: CASSSRGLGTEAFF
DNA: TGTGCCAGCAGCTCCAGGGGCTTGGGCACTGAAGCTTTCTTT

size: -
V: TRBV7-9
J: TRBJ1-4
D: -
CDR3: CASSLVGGDEKLFF
DNA: TGTGCCAGCAGCTTGGTAGGGGGAGATGAAAAACTGTTTTTT

size: -
V: TRBV2
J: TRBJ1-5
D: -
CDR3: CASRAGQGRNQPQHF
DNA: TGTGCCAGCAGAGCCGGCCAGGGGCGTAATCAGCCCCAGCATTTT

size: few
V: TRBV18
J: TRBJ2-5
D: -
CDR3: CASSLGPAQETQYF
DNA: TGTGCCAGCTCACTGGGCCCGGCGCAAGAGACCCAGTACTTC

size: -
V: TRBV30
J: TRBJ1-3
D: TRBD1
CDR3: CAWMTGTNTIYF
DNA: TGTGCCTGGATGACAGGGACGAACACCATATATTTT

size: -
V: TRBV5-1
J: TRBJ2-2
D: -
CDR3: CASSFQEVNTGELFF
DNA: TGCGCCAGCAGCTTTCAGGAAGTGAACACCGGGGAGCTGTTTTTT

size: -
V: TRBV5-1
J: TRBJ2-2
D: TRBD1
CDR3: CASSLGDRGNTGELFF
DNA: TGCGCCAGCAGCTTGGGGGACAGGGGGAACACCGGGGAGCTGTTTTTT

size: -
V: TRBV25-1
J: TRBJ1-1
D: -
CDR3: CASSETRGGSTEAFF
DNA: TGTGCCAGCAGTGAAACCAGGGGAGGGTCCACTGAAGCTTTCTTT

size: few
V: TRBV30
J: TRBJ2-2
D: -
CDR3: CAWTRDGTGELFF
DNA: TGTGCCTGGACCAGGGATGGTACCGGGGAGCTGTTTTTT

size: few
V: TRBV7-2
J: TRBJ1-2
D: -
CDR3: CASSSGDGYTF
DNA: TGTGCCAGCAGCTCAGGGGACGGCTACACCTTC

size: -
V: TRBV27
J: TRBJ2-1
D: -
CDR3: CASRVNDRTNEQFF
DNA: TGTGCCAGCAGGGTAAACGACAGGACCAATGAGCAGTTCTTC

size: -
V: TRBV4-3
J: TRBJ2-7
D: TRBD2
CDR3: CASSSGLAGGSYEQYF
DNA: TGCGCCAGCAGCTCGGGACTAGCGGGGGGTTCCTACGAGCAGTACTTC

size: -
V: TRBV6-5
J: TRBJ2-4
D: TRBD2
CDR3: CASRSGTSGINIQYF
DNA: TGTGCCAGCAGATCCGGGACTAGCGGGATAAACATTCAGTACTTC

size: -
V: TRBV29-1
J: TRBJ2-6
D: TRBD1
CDR3: CSVERQGASGANVLTF
DNA: TGCAGCGTGGAGAGGCAGGGGGCGTCCGGGGCCAACGTCCTGACTTTC

size: -
V: TRBV6-1
J: TRBJ1-2
D: -
CDR3: CASSLPGYTF
DNA: TGTGCCAGCAGCCTACCGGGCTACACCTTC

size: -
V: TRBV15
J: TRBJ1-2
D: -
CDR3: CATSIRTGMEGYTF
DNA: TGTGCCACCAGTATTAGAACAGGGATGGAAGGCTACACCTTC

size: -
V: TRBV6-6
J: TRBJ1-1
D: -
CDR3: CASSYTTTEAFF
DNA: TGTGCCAGCAGTTACACAACCACTGAAGCTTTCTTT

size: -
V: TRBV6-1
J: TRBJ2-2
D: -
CDR3: CASRESGELFF
DNA: TGTGCCAGCAGGGAGTCCGGGGAGCTGTTTTTT

size: -
V: TRBV7-6
J: TRBJ2-2
D: TRBD2
CDR3: CASSEHTGTSGTGELFF
DNA: TGTGCCAGCAGCGAGCACACCGGGACTAGCGGGACCGGGGAGCTGTTTTTT

size: few
V: TRBV28
J: TRBJ1-5
D: -
CDR3: CASSPSDSRYSNQPQHF
DNA: TGTGCCAGCAGTCCATCGGACAGCAGATATAGCAATCAGCCCCAGCATTTT

size: -
V: TRBV10-3
J: TRBJ2-7
D: TRBD2
CDR3: CAISGEGLAGGDF
DNA: TGTGCCATCAGTGGAGAGGGTTTGGCGGGAGGAGACTTC

size: -
V: TRBV9
J: TRBJ2-7
D: -
CDR3: CASSFGGGEQYF
DNA: TGTGCCAGCAGTTTCGGGGGTGGCGAGCAGTACTTC

size: -
V: TRBV5-1
J: TRBJ2-2
D: -
CDR3: CAGRQAAVTGELFF
DNA: TGCGCCGGACGACAGGCTGCGGTGACCGGGGAGCTGTTTTTT

size: -
V: TRBV9
J: TRBJ1-6
D: -
CDR3: CASNSQGANSPLHF
DNA: TGTGCCAGCAATAGTCAGGGTGCGAATTCACCCCTCCACTTT

size: few
V: TRBV2
J: TRBJ2-7
D: TRBD2
CDR3: CARGEGPSYEQYF
DNA: TGTGCCAGGGGGGAGGGCCCCTCCTACGAGCAGTACTTC

size: once
V: TRBV11-3
J: TRBJ2-3
D: -
CDR3: CASSFGPSTDTQYF
DNA: TGTGCCAGCAGCTTTGGCCCTAGCACAGATACGCAGTATTTT

size: -
V: TRBV18
J: TRBJ2-3
D: TRBD2
CDR3: CASSPPGLAPDTQYF
DNA: TGTGCCAGCTCACCACCGGGACTAGCGCCGGATACGCAGTATTTT

size: few
V: TRBV5-8
J: TRBJ2-1
D: TRBD2
CDR3: CASSLWGGGRRNEQFF
DNA: TGTGCCAGCAGCTTGTGGGGGGGAGGGAGACGGAATGAGCAGTTCTTC

size: few
V: TRBV18
J: TRBJ2-3
D: TRBD1
CDR3: CASSPQTGDLGTDTQYF
DNA: TGTGCCAGCTCACCACAGACAGGGGACTTGGGCACAGATACGCAGTATTTT

size: few
V: TRBV2
J: TRBJ2-7
D: TRBD2
CDR3: CASSAGGSSYEQYF
DNA: TGTGCCAGCAGTGCCGGCGGGAGTTCCTACGAGCAGTACTTC

size: few
V: TRBV30
J: TRBJ1-2
D: TRBD1
CDR3: CAWSGRRGQGNYGYTF
DNA: TGTGCCTGGAGTGGCCGTCGGGGACAGGGAAACTATGGCTACACCTTC

size: few
V: TRBV6-5
J: TRBJ2-7
D: -
CDR3: CASSYASAGAEQYF
DNA: TGTGCCAGCAGTTACGCCTCGGCGGGGGCTGAGCAGTACTTC